A selection of T cell receptor beta chains follows, all from one sample in a study of T-cell reconstitution after alpha-beta-depleted transplantation in children. TCRdb fed the PCR reads into MiXCR, producing one record per CDR3 protein. The sample holds 200,000 or so distinct CDR3 sequences, 7% to 9% seen once. The starting material was PBMCs, mostly from graft donor cells, obtained 360 days after TCRalphabeta/CD19-depleted stem cell transplant. The receptors originated from a male patient aged 2 to 10 who had a stem cell transplant for acute myeloid leukemia, so the T cells may come from the graft donor. Both conserved end residues are part of each CDR3. D genes are given only for firm matches. A clone size is listed for some rows: how often the clone was seen (once, few, many), or a class if it is expanded.

v_gene,abundance,d_gene,j_gene,CDR3nt,CDR3aa
TRBV10-2,many,TRBD2,TRBJ2-1,TGCGCCAGCAGTGAAACGAGGGCGGGAGCCTACAATGAGCAGTTCTTC,CASSETRAGAYNEQFF
TRBV29-1,many,TRBD1,TRBJ2-3,TGCAGCGTTGGGGACAGGGCGACAGATACGCAGTATTTT,CSVGDRATDTQYF
TRBV5-1,few,NA,TRBJ2-5,TGCGCCAGCAGCTTCGGTACTCTCCCTCAAGAGACCCAGTACTTC,CASSFGTLPQETQYF
TRBV20-1,NA,TRBD2,TRBJ2-5,TGCAGTGCGACGCGGATGGGGCAGGGAGGGGAGACCCAGTACTTC,CSATRMGQGGETQYF
TRBV9,many,TRBD2,TRBJ2-7,TGTGCCAGCAGCTTAGCGGGAGATCGGAACGAGCAGTACTTC,CASSLAGDRNEQYF
TRBV20-1,few,NA,TRBJ1-6,TGCAGTGCACACCAGACGGAACTCGACTATGATTCACCCCTCCACTTT,CSAHQTELDYDSPLHF
TRBV11-3,few,NA,TRBJ2-3,TGTGCCAGCAGCTTACCGAACACAGATACGCAGTATTTT,CASSLPNTDTQYF
TRBV5-1,few,NA,TRBJ1-2,TGCGCCAGCAGCTTGGTACCAGAAACTAACTATGGCTACACCTTC,CASSLVPETNYGYTF
TRBV9,NA,TRBD1,TRBJ1-2,TGTGCCAGCAGCTACGGACAGGGGACAGCTAACTATGGCTACACCTTC,CASSYGQGTANYGYTF
TRBV27,NA,TRBD1,TRBJ2-3,TGTGCCAGCAGTAAAGACAGGGGGCATGGAGATACGCAGTATTTT,CASSKDRGHGDTQYF
TRBV7-6,few,NA,TRBJ2-3,TGTGCCAGCAGCTTAGAACCTGCAGGGGCGAGCACAGATACGCAGTATTTT,CASSLEPAGASTDTQYF
TRBV20-1,many,NA,TRBJ1-3,TGCAGTGCCCCCGACAGTCCCTCTGGAAACACCATATATTTT,CSAPDSPSGNTIYF
TRBV29-1,few,NA,TRBJ2-2,TGCAGCGTGGCGACTCAAGCCACCGGGGAGCTGTTTTTT,CSVATQATGELFF
TRBV12-3/TRBV12-4,few,NA,TRBJ2-5,TGTGCCAGCAGTTTAGGGCTGTCACAAGAGACCCAGTACTTC,CASSLGLSQETQYF
TRBV12-3/TRBV12-4,many,TRBD2,TRBJ2-7,TGTGCCAGCAGGACTAGCGGGAGGATATACGAGCAGTACTTC,CASRTSGRIYEQYF
TRBV21-1,NA,NA,TRBJ2-4,TGTGCCAGCAGCAAACCGTCCCTAGCCAAAAACATTCAGTACTTC,CASSKPSLAKNIQYF
TRBV6-6,NA,NA,TRBJ2-3,TGTGCCAGCAGTAATGGGGATACGCAGTATTTT,CASSNGDTQYF
TRBV20-1,few,NA,TRBJ2-1,TGCAGTGCTAGATACTGGGTTTACAATGAGCAGTTCTTC,CSARYWVYNEQFF
TRBV6-6,many,TRBD1,TRBJ1-5,TGTGCCAGCAGCGACAGGGTCAATCAGCCCCAGCATTTT,CASSDRVNQPQHF
TRBV11-2,many,TRBD2,TRBJ2-7,TGTGCCAGCAGGACTAGCGGGGGCCCTTACGAGCAGTACTTC,CASRTSGGPYEQYF
TRBV7-2,few,NA,TRBJ2-4,TGTGCCAGCAGTCTAGGGCCTTCTCAAAACATTCAGTACTTC,CASSLGPSQNIQYF
TRBV18,few,TRBD1,TRBJ2-7,TGTGCCAGCTCCGGACAGGGGGTGATCTACGAGCAGTACTTC,CASSGQGVIYEQYF
TRBV20-1,many,NA,TRBJ2-1,TGCAGTGCTAGACTTGGCAGCTCCTACAATGAGCAGTTCTTC,CSARLGSSYNEQFF
TRBV11-2,NA,TRBD2,TRBJ2-2,TGTGCCAGCAGCCTACTAGCGGGGGGCCCCGGGGAGCTGTTTTTT,CASSLLAGGPGELFF
TRBV30,many,NA,TRBJ2-2,TGTGCCTGGACCGTAGGGGCTCCCGGGGAGCTGTTTTTT,CAWTVGAPGELFF
TRBV6-5,few,TRBD2,TRBJ2-4,TGTGCCAGCAGTTACTCGGGAGGGAAACGGGCCAAAAACATTCAGTACTTC,CASSYSGGKRAKNIQYF
TRBV7-2,many,NA,TRBJ2-5,TGTGCCAGCAGCTTAGACAGGGAAGAGACCCAGTACTTC,CASSLDREETQYF
TRBV20-1,NA,TRBD2,TRBJ2-1,TGCAGCCCGACTAGCGGGAGTGGTGAGCAGTTCTTC,CSPTSGSGEQFF
TRBV5-1,many,NA,TRBJ2-7,TGCGCCAGCAGCCGGGGACTTTCCTACGAGCAGTACTTC,CASSRGLSYEQYF
TRBV6-2/TRBV6-3,many,TRBD1,TRBJ2-5,TGTGCCAGCAGTTACTCCGACAGGGTGTATCGAGAGACCCAGTACTTC,CASSYSDRVYRETQYF
TRBV10-3,many,NA,TRBJ1-1,TGTGCCATCAGTGTTGGGCAGTCGGTTGAAGCTTTCTTT,CAISVGQSVEAFF
TRBV24-1,few,TRBD2,TRBJ2-1,TGTGCCACCAGTGATCCCACTAGCGGGGGGGCCAATGAGCAGTTCTTC,CATSDPTSGGANEQFF
TRBV20-1,many,NA,TRBJ2-5,TGCAGTGCTAGAGACTCAGGGAGCCAAGAGACCCAGTACTTC,CSARDSGSQETQYF
TRBV5-1,many,NA,TRBJ1-1,TGCGCCAGCAGACCGCAAACGGCAAACACTGAAGCTTTCTTT,CASRPQTANTEAFF
TRBV12-3/TRBV12-4,few,NA,TRBJ1-1,TGTGCCAGCAGTTTTGGGGATGAAGCTTTCTTT,CASSFGDEAFF
TRBV5-4,few,TRBD1,TRBJ2-2,TGTGCCAGCAGCTCGTCCGAAAGGACAGGGCAGTTGTCCCTAACCGGGGAGCTGTTTTTT,CASSSSERTGQLSLTGELFF
TRBV12-3/TRBV12-4,many,NA,TRBJ1-5,TGTGCCAGCAGTTTGTCTGTGGGACAGCCCCAGCATTTT,CASSLSVGQPQHF
TRBV7-2,many,TRBD1,TRBJ1-1,TGTGCCAGCAGCAAACAGGGGCTGGGCACTGAAGCTTTCTTT,CASSKQGLGTEAFF